Each of the 16 T cell receptor beta chains below was sequenced from the same sample in a study of multiple sclerosis patients with progressive multifocal leukoencephalopathy. TCRdb's table, derived via immunoSEQ multiplex PCR, lists solely in-frame clones and lacks some. The sample lists more than 30,000 clones; 89% were seen once. Sample time point: before natalizumab initiation. Sequenced sample: PBMCs. All receptors come from a human donor with multiple sclerosis.

V usage is TRBV2 and J usage is TRBJ2-3; the D is unclear. Germline lookup yields CDR1 SNHLY and CDR2 FYNNEI. The CDR3 is made up of 12 amino acids. Trimming shortened V by 2 bases and J by 6 bases, and 6 bases separated the two germline ends. CDR3 sequence reads: CASSELSDTQYF. CDR3 coding DNA: TGTGCCAGCAGTGAACTCTCCGATACGCAGTATTTT. The full variable domain, its missing parts supplied by reference TRBV2 and TRBJ2-3, is EPEVTQTPSHQVTQMGQEVILRCVPISNHLYFYWYRQILGQKVEFLVSFYNNEISEKSEIFDDQFSVERPDGSNFTLKIRSTKLEDSAMYFCASSELSDTQYFGPGTRLTVL.

The chain links TRBV4-3 to TRBJ1-4; 9 bases fit TRBD1. CDR3 length: 17 residues. J was trimmed by 4 bases and V by 4 bases; bases with no gene match: 10. In germline, CDR1 is LGHNA, CDR2 YSLEER. The CDR3 DNA is TGCGCCAGCAGCCCGGCCGGGACAGGGAAAATTAATGAAAAACTGTTTTTT. Encoded protein: CASSPAGTGKINEKLFF.

This clone showed up just a few times. V and J are TRBV28 and TRBJ1-3, with a possible D match to TRBD1 (5 bases). V lost 3 bases to trimming and J lost 1 base, with 10 bases between them. Germline CDR1 MDHEN, CDR2 SYDVKM. This CDR3 has 15 amino acids. The CDR3: CASSLTRASGNTIYF. The CDR3 bases are TGTGCCAGCAGTTTGACCAGGGCATCTGGAAACACCATATATTTT.

The V gene is TRBV28, the J gene TRBJ1-1, with D perhaps matching TRBD1 (6 bases). Germline-derived CDR1 and CDR2 are MDHEN and SYDVKM. The CDR3 has 13 residues. With 5 bases removed from V and 1 base from J, the gap between germline ends came to 8 bases. The CDR3 loop is CASSRGQNTEAFF. Here the CDR3 DNA reads TGTGCCAGCAGTCGGGGACAGAACACTGAAGCTTTCTTT.

V is TRBV11-2 and J is TRBJ2-7, with 8 bases matching TRBD1. The ends lost 3 bases at V and 2 bases at J; junction bases unmatched: 3. The CDR3 sequence is 14 residues long. The germline gives CDR1 SGHAT, CDR2 FQNNGV. The CDR3 DNA follows: TGTGCCAGCAGCTTGGGCAGGGGGCCCTACGAGCAGTACTTC. Translation: CASSLGRGPYEQYF.

The chain uses TRBV15 and TRBJ2-3; no definite D call. Trimming took off 4 bases at V and 1 base at J, with 15 bases between the two ends. The CDR3 sequence is 16 residues long. Germline V CDR1 and CDR2: LNHNV, YYDKDF (reference sequence). The CDR3 loop reads CATSTGSGPGTDTQYF. The CDR3 nucleotides are TGTGCCACCAGCACCGGCTCCGGACCAGGCACAGATACGCAGTATTTT. Supplemented by reference TRBV15 and TRBJ2-3, the full variable domain reads DAMVIQNPRYQVTQFGKPVTLSCSQTLNHNVMYWYQQKSSQAPKLLFHYYDKDFNNEADTPDNFQSRRPNTSFCFLDIRSPGLGDTAMYLCATSTGSGPGTDTQYFGPGTRLTVL.

The CDR3 reads CASSHRDRSTGELFF. CDR3 bases: TGTGCCAGCAGTCACCGGGACAGAAGTACCGGGGAGCTGTTTTTT. The chain joins TRBV27 to TRBJ2-2; the match to TRBD1 covers 7 bases. CDR1 MNHEY and CDR2 SMNVEV come from the germline V gene (reference sequence). The junction had 8 bases not matched to a gene; V was cut back by 5 bases and J by 5 bases. The CDR3 covers 15 residues.

This clone was recorded once. The chain recombines TRBV6-1 with TRBJ2-7, with D unclear. Germline V gene sequence: CDR1 MNHNS, CDR2 SASEGT. The CDR3 runs 12 residues. V gave up 8 bases and J gave up 3 bases, with 11 bases separating them. The CDR3 here is CASESRLYEQYF. The CDR3 DNA is TGTGCCAGCGAATCTAGACTCTACGAGCAGTACTTC.

This chain uses TRBV18 with TRBJ1-5; D perhaps matches TRBD1 (6 bases). The V end was cut by 5 bases, the J end by 6 bases, with 17 bases between. The CDR3 sequence is 15 residues long. Germline CDR1 reads KGHSH; CDR2 reads LQKENI. For the CDR3, the DNA is TGTGCCAGCTCAACAGACGGGGGCGCGACTCAGCCCCAGCATTTT. Amino acids: CASSTDGGATQPQHF. The entire variable domain, with the rest obtained from reference TRBV18 and TRBJ1-5, is as follows: NAGVMQNPRHLVRRRGQEARLRCSPMKGHSHVYWYRQLPEEGLKFMVYLQKENIIDESGMPKERFSAEFPKEGPSILRIQQVVRGDSAAYFCASSTDGGATQPQHFGDGTRLSIL.

This clone was seen only once. This chain connects TRBV2 to TRBJ1-5; possibly TRBD1 for D (5 bases). Germline lookup yields CDR1 SNHLY and CDR2 FYNNEI. Deletions cut 10 bases from V and 0 bases from J, with 13 bases between. The CDR3 length is 14 residues. The CDR3: CATSQGGSNQPQHF. In DNA, the CDR3 is TGTGCCACCTCCCAGGGCGGTAGCAATCAGCCCCAGCATTTT.

The chain combines TRBV13 with TRBJ2-7, with 8 nucleotides matching TRBD2. This CDR3 spans 13 amino acids. V gave up 5 bases and J gave up 5 bases; unmatched junction bases: 5. Germline V CDR1 and CDR2: PRHDT, FYEKMQ (reference sequence). CDR3 nucleotide sequence: TGTGCCAGCAGCCCGGGAGGGGGGGACGAGCAGTACTTC. Its translation: CASSPGGGDEQYF.

The chain links TRBV4-3 to TRBJ2-7, with 8 bases matching TRBD2. J was trimmed by 4 bases and V by 1 base; bases with no gene match: 9. The CDR3 totals 16 residues. CDR1 and CDR2 (germline): LGHNA, YSLEER. DNA of the CDR3: TGCGCCAGCAGCCAAGTCTCAGGACTAGCAGTGTACGAGCAGTACTTC. This translates into CASSQVSGLAVYEQYF.

This chain uses TRBV4-3 with TRBJ2-7; D is possibly TRBD2 (7 bases). This CDR3 has 16 amino acids. The V gene's germline CDR1 is LGHNA and CDR2 YSLEER. Between the trimmed V and J ends, which lost 0 bases and 3 bases, there was a span of 15 bases. CDR3 residues: CASSQDTGGGGYEQYF. The CDR3 region has the DNA TGCGCCAGCAGCCAAGATACTGGGGGAGGGGGCTACGAGCAGTACTTC.

This chain uses TRBV6-5 with TRBJ1-3; D ambiguous. The V and J ends lost 6 bases and 3 bases respectively, with 3 bases between them. CDR1 is MNHEY and CDR2 is SVGAGI in the germline V gene. There are 11 residues in the CDR3. The CDR3 nucleotides are TGTGCCAGCAGATTTGGAAACACCATATATTTT. The encoded protein is CASRFGNTIYF.

The DNA of the CDR3 is TGTGCCAGCAGCTTAGCGGGAGCGGGCCACGAGCAGTACTTC. Amino acids: CASSLAGAGHEQYF. The chain has TRBV5-4 and TRBJ2-7; TRBD2 aligns across 8 bases. The V segment lost 2 bases and the J segment 5 bases; nucleotides outside the gene matches: 6. The CDR3 consists of 14 residues. Germline CDR1 reads SGHNT; CDR2 reads YYREEE (reference sequence).

The chain has TRBV5-4 and TRBJ2-5; a possible D gene is TRBD1 (5 bases). With the DNA end fitting TRBJ2-7 better, the J assignment may be wrong. Per the germline V gene, CDR1 is SGHNT and CDR2 is YYREEE (reference sequence). CDR3 size: 14 residues. CDR3 coding DNA: TGTGCCAGCAGCTTGGAGGCTAAAGGGGACGAGCAGTACTTC. Its protein product is CASSLEAKGDEQYF.